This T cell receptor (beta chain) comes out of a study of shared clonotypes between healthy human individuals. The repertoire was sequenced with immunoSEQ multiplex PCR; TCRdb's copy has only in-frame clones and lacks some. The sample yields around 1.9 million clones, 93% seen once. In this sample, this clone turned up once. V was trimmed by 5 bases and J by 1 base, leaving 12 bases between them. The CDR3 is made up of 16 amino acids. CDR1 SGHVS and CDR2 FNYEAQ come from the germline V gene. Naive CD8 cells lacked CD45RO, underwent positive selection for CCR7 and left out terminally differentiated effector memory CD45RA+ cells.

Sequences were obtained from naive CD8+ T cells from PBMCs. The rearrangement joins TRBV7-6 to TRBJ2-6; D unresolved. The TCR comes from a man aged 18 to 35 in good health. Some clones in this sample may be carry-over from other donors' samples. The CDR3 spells CASSHRTASGANVLTF. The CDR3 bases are TGTGCCAGCAGCCACCGGACGGCTTCTGGGGCCAACGTCCTGACTTTC.